This T cell receptor beta chain was identified during a study of blood T cell repertoires in COVID-19. Study in general: Acute and convalescent COVID-19 specimens originated in the United States, Italy and Spain. PBMCs, B-cell-depleted T cells, or T cells were the source of the cDNA or gDNA that made up the material.

Per the germline V gene, CDR1 is LGHNT and CDR2 is FRNRAP. CDR3 length equals 14 residues. V gave up 5 bases and J gave up 3 bases, with 11 bases separating them. Per the original data handling: Counts of nucleated cells, estimated from reference gene primer amplification, were obtained. Data came from immunoSEQ multiplex PCR; TCRdb stores just in-frame clones and leaves some out. V, J and clone size reflect that table, while D and trimming were determined from the DNA. In the table there are hundreds of thousands of clones, approximately 79% of which are singletons. The specimen was peripheral blood. This TCR came from a woman aged 40 to 50 with active or convalescent COVID-19. V gene TRBV12-5 combines with J gene TRBJ1-3; weak D call: TRBD1 (6 bases). CDR3 loop: CASGQPTGGNTIYF. For the CDR3, the DNA is TGTGCTAGTGGTCAACCGACAGGTGGAAACACCATATATTTT.